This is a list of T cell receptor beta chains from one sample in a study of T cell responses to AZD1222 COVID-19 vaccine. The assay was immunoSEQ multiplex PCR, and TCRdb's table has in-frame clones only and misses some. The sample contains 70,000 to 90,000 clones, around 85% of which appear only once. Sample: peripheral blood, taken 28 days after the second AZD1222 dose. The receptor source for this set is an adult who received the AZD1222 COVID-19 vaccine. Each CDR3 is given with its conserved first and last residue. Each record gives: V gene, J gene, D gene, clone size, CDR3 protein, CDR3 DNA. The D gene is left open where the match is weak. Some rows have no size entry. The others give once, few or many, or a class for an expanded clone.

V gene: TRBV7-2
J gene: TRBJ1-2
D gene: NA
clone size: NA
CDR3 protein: CASSLELVYGYTF
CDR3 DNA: TGTGCCAGCAGCTTAGAACTTGTCTATGGCTACACCTTC

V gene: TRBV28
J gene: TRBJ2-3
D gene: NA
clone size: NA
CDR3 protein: CAIQDWTDTQYF
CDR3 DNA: TGTGCCATCCAGGACTGGACAGATACGCAGTATTTT

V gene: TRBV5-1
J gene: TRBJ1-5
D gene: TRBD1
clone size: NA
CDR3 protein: CASSPGGTGQGQPQHF
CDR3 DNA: TGCGCCAGCAGCCCCGGCGGGACAGGGCAGGGTCAGCCCCAGCATTTT

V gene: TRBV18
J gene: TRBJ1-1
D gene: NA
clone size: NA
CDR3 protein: CASSPSQGSSTEAFF
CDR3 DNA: TGTGCCAGCTCACCCTCACAGGGCTCCAGCACTGAAGCTTTCTTT

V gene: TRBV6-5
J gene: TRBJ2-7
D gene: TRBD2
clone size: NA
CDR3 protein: CASSWTSGRDYEQYF
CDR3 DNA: TGTGCCAGCAGTTGGACTAGCGGGAGGGACTACGAGCAGTACTTC

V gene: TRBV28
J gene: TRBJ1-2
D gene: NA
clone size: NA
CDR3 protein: CASSLNSVGGYTF
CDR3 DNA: TGTGCCAGCAGTTTAAACTCAGTAGGTGGCTACACCTTC

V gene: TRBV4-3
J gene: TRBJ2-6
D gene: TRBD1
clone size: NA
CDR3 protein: CASSQVLTGQGSGANVLTF
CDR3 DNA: TGCGCCAGCAGCCAAGTCCTAACGGGACAGGGCTCTGGGGCCAACGTCCTGACTTTC

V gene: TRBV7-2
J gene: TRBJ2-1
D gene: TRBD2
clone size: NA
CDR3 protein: CASSLNLPTLAGGPYEQFF
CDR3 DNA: TGTGCCAGCAGCTTAAACTTACCCACTTTAGCGGGAGGGCCTTATGAGCAGTTCTTC

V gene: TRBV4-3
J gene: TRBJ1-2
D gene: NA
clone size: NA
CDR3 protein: CASSQDRKFGYTF
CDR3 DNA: TGCGCCAGCAGCCAAGACCGCAAATTCGGCTACACCTTC

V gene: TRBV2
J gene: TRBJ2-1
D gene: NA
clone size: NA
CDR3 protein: CASSLRLGAEQFF
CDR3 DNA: TGTGCCAGCAGCCTAAGACTGGGTGCTGAGCAGTTCTTC

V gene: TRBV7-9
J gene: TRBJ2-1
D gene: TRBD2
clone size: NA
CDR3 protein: CASSLASGGYSYNEQFF
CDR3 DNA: TGTGCCAGCAGCTTAGCGAGCGGGGGGTACTCCTACAATGAGCAGTTCTTC

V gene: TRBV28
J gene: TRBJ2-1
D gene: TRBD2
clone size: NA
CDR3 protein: CASSSLGGGLNEQFF
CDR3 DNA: TGTGCCAGCAGTTCCCTCGGGGGGGGCCTTAATGAGCAGTTCTTC

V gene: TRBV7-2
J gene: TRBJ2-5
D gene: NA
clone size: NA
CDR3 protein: CASTIQPGSSGGTQYF
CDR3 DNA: TGTGCCAGCACCATACAACCTGGCTCTTCTGGGGGGACCCAGTACTTC

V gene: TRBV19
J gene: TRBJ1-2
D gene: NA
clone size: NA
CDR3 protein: CASGPAGPLPGYTF
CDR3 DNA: TGTGCCAGTGGCCCGGCGGGCCCACTGCCTGGCTACACCTTC

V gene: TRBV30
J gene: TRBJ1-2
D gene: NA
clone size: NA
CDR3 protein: CAWSFWEPGYTF
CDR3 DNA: TGTGCCTGGAGTTTCTGGGAGCCCGGCTACACCTTC

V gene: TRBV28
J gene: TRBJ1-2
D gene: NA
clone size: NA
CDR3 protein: CASSLLQDHYGYTF
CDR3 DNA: TGTGCCAGCAGTTTATTACAGGACCACTATGGCTACACCTTC

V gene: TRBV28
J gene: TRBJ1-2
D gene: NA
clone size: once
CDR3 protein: CASSLRFDGGYTF
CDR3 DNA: TGTGCCAGCAGTTTACGTTTTGACGGGGGCTACACCTTC

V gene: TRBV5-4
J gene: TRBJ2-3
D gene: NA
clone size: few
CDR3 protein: CASSLSRSSGTDTQYF
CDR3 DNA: TGTGCCAGCAGCTTGTCAAGGAGCTCTGGCACAGATACGCAGTATTTT

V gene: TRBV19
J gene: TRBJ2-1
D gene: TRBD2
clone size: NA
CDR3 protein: CASTQRLAGLSSYNEQFF
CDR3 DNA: TGTGCCAGTACCCAAAGACTAGCGGGCCTGAGCTCCTACAATGAGCAGTTCTTC

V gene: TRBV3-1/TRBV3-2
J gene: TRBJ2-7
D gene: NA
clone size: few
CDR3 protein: CASSLTGSYEQYF
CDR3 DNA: TGTGCCAGCAGCCTGACGGGGTCCTACGAGCAGTACTTC

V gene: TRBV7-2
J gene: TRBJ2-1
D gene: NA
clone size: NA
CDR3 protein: CATKEGGYNEQFF
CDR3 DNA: TGTGCCACCAAAGAGGGCGGGTACAATGAGCAGTTCTTC

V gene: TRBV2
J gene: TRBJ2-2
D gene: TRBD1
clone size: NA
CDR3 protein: CASSVSGQVTGELFF
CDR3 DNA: TGTGCCAGCAGTGTTTCGGGACAGGTCACCGGGGAGCTGTTTTTT

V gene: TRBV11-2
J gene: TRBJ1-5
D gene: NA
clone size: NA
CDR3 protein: CASSPPERDQPQHF
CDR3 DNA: TGTGCCAGCAGCCCTCCAGAGAGGGATCAGCCCCAGCATTTT

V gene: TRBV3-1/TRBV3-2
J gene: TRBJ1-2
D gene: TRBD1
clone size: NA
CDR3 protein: CASSHESGQGARGYTF
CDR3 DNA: TGTGCCAGCAGCCATGAGTCGGGACAGGGGGCGCGGGGCTACACCTTC

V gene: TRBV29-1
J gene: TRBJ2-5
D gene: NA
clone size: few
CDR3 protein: CSVGGGGGETQYF
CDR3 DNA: TGCAGCGTTGGGGGCGGAGGAGGTGAGACCCAGTACTTC

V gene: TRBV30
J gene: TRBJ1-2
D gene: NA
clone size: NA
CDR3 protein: CALQGSWYGYTF
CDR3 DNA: TGTGCCTTGCAGGGAAGTTGGTATGGCTACACCTTC

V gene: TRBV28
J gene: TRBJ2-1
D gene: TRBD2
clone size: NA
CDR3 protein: CATHRGGYNEQFF
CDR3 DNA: TGTGCCACCCACCGGGGGGGGTACAATGAGCAGTTCTTC

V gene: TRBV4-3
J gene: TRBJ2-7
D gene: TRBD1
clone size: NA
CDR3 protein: CASSQGTGRFEQYF
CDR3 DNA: TGCGCCAGCAGCCAGGGGACAGGGCGTTTCGAGCAGTACTTC

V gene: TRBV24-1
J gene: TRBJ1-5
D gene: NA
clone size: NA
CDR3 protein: CATQEGRSGHNQPQHF
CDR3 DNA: TGTGCCACCCAGGAGGGACGATCCGGGCACAATCAGCCCCAGCATTTT

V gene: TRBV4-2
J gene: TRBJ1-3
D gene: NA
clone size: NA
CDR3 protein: CASSQDPDSSGNTIYF
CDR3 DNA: TGTGCCAGCAGCCAAGATCCTGACAGCTCTGGAAACACCATATATTTT

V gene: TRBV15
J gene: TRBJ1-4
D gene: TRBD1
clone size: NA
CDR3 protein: CATSRQGASNEKLFF
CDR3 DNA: TGTGCCACCAGCAGACAGGGGGCCTCTAATGAAAAACTGTTTTTT

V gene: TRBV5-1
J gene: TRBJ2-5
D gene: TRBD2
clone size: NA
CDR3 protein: CASGTGGLAGGQETQYF
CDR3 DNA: TGCGCCAGCGGTACCGGGGGACTAGCGGGGGGCCAAGAGACCCAGTACTTC

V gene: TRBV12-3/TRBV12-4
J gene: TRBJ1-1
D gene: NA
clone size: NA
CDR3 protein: CASRPSGTEAFF
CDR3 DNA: TGTGCCAGCAGGCCTTCGGGCACTGAAGCTTTCTTT

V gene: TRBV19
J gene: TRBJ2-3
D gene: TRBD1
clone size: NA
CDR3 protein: CASSIVFFGTGDTDTQYF
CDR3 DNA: TGTGCCAGTAGTATAGTTTTTTTTGGGACAGGGGACACAGATACGCAGTATTTT

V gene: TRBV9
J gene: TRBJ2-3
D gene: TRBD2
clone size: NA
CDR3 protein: CASSAGLAGGFTDTQYF
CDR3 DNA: TGTGCCAGCAGCGCCGGACTAGCGGGGGGATTCACAGATACGCAGTATTTT

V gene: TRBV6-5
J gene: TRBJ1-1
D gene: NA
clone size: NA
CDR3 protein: CASSYSGGSAEAFF
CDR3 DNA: TGTGCCAGCAGTTACTCAGGGGGGTCCGCTGAAGCTTTCTTT

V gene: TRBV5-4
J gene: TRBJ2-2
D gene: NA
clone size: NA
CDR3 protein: CASAWNTGELFF
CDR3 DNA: TGTGCCAGCGCTTGGAACACCGGGGAGCTGTTTTTT

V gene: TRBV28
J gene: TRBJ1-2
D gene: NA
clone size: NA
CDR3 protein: CASNNFPSGYGYTF
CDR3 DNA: TGTGCCAGCAACAATTTCCCCTCAGGCTATGGCTACACCTTC

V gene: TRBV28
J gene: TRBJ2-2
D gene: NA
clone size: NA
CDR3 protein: CASSIEQASGELFF
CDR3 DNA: TGTGCCAGCAGTATAGAGCAGGCCAGCGGGGAGCTGTTTTTT

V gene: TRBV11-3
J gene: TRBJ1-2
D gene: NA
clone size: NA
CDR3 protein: CASSAGSNYGYTF
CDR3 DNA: TGTGCCAGCAGCGCAGGATCTAACTATGGCTACACCTTC

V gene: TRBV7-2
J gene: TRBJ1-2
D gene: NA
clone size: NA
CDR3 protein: CASNPREAGYTF
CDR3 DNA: TGTGCCAGCAACCCCAGGGAGGCCGGCTACACCTTC

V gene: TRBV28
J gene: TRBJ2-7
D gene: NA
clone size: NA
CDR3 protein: CASSLQVNSYEQYF
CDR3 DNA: TGTGCCAGCAGTCTTCAGGTGAACTCCTACGAGCAGTACTTC

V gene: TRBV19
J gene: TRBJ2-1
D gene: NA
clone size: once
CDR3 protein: CASSISGHSYNEQFF
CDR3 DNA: TGTGCCAGTAGTATATCTGGGCACTCCTACAATGAGCAGTTCTTC

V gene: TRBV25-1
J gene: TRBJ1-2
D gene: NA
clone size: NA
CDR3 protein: CASRRGENYGYTF
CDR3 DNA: TGTGCCAGCAGAAGAGGAGAGAACTATGGCTACACCTTC

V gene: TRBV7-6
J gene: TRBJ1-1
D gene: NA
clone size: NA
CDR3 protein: CASSLARRGAEAFF
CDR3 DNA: TGTGCCAGCAGCTTAGCGCGGCGGGGCGCTGAAGCTTTCTTT

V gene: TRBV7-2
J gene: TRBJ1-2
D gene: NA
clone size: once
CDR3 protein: CASSRDAPGYTF
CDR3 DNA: TGTGCCAGCAGCCGAGACGCGCCCGGCTACACCTTC

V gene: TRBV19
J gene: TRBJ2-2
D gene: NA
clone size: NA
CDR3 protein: CASRISGTGPGELFF
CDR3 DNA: TGTGCCAGTAGAATCTCCGGGACGGGTCCCGGGGAGCTGTTTTTT

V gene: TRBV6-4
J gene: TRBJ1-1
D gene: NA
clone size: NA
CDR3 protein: CASSAQEGTEAFF
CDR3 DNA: TGTGCCAGCAGTGCACAAGAAGGGACTGAAGCTTTCTTT

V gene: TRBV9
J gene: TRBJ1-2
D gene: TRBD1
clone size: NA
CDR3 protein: CASREGDRGMGYTF
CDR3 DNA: TGTGCCAGCCGCGAGGGGGACAGGGGGATGGGCTACACCTTC

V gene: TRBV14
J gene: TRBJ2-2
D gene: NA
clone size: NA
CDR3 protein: CASSQVDGELFF
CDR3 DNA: TGTGCCAGCAGCCAAGTAGACGGGGAGCTGTTTTTT

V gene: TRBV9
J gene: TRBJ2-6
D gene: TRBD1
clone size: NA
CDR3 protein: CASSVAWTGTTSGANVLTF
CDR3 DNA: TGTGCCAGCAGCGTAGCATGGACAGGGACCACCTCTGGGGCCAACGTCCTGACTTTC